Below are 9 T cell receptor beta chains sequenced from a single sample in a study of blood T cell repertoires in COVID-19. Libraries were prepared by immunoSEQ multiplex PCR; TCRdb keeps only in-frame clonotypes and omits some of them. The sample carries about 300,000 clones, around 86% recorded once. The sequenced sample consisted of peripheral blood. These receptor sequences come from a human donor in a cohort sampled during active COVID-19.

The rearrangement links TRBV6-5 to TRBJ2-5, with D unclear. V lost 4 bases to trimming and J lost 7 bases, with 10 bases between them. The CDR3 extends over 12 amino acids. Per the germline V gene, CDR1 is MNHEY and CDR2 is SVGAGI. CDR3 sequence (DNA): TGTGCCAGCAGTTCCGGCCTAGGGACCCAGTACTTC. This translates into CASSSGLGTQYF.

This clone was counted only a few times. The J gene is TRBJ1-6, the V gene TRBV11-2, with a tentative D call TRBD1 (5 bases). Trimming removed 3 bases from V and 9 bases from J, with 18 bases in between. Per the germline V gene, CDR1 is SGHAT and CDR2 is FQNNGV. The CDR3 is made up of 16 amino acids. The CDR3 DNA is TGTGCCAGCAGCTTTGGAGGGGCGGGTAGTCGTTCACCCCTCCACTTT. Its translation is CASSFGGAGSRSPLHF.

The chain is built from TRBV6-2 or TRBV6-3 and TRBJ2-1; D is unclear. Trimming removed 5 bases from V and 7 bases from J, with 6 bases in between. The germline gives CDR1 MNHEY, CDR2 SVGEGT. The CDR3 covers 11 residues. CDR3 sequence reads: CASSLVNEQFF. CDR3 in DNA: TGTGCCAGCAGTCTCGTGAATGAGCAGTTCTTC.

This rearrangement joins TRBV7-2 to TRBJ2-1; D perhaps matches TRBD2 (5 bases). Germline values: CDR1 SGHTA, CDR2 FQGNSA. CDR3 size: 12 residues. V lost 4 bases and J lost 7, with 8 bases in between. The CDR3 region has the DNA TGTGCCAGCAGCTCCCAGCGGAATGAGCAGTTCTTC. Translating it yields CASSSQRNEQFF.

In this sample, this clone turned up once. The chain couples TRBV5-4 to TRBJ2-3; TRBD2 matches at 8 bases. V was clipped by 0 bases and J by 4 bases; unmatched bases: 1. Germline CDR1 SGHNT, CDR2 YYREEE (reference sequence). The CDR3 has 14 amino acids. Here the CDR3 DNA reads TGTGCCAGCAGCTTGGGGACTAGCCCAGATACGCAGTATTTT. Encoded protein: CASSLGTSPDTQYF.

The CDR3 loop reads CASFPGGGPNTGELFF. The CDR3 DNA follows: TGTGCCAGCTTCCCGGGAGGGGGGCCGAACACCGGGGAGCTGTTTTTT. This rearrangement joins TRBV18 to TRBJ2-2; 8 bases align to TRBD2. The ends lost 7 bases at V and 0 bases at J; junction bases unmatched: 7. Germline CDR1 is KGHSH and CDR2 is LQKENI. CDR3 length equals 16 residues.

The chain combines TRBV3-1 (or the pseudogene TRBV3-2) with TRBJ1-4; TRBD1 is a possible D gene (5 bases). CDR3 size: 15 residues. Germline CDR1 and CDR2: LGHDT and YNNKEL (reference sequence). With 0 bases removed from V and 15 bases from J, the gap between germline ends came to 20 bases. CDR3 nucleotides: TGTGCCAGCAGCCAAGAGGCATCCCCGCGACAGAAGATGTTTTTT. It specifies CASSQEASPRQKMFF.

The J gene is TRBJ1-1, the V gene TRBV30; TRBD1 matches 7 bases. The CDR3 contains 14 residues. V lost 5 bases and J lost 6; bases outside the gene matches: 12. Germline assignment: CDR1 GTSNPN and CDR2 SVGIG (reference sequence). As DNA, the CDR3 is TGTGCCTGGCGACACAGGGGAAACGGCGCTGAAGCTTTCTTT. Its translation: CAWRHRGNGAEAFF.

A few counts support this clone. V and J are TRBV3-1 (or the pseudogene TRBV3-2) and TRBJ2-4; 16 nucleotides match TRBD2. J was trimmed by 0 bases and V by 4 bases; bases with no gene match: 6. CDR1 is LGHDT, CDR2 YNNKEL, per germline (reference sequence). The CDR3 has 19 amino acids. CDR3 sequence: CASSLSGLAGGPAKNIQYF. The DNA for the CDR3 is TGTGCCAGCAGCCTTTCGGGACTAGCGGGAGGGCCAGCCAAAAACATTCAGTACTTC.